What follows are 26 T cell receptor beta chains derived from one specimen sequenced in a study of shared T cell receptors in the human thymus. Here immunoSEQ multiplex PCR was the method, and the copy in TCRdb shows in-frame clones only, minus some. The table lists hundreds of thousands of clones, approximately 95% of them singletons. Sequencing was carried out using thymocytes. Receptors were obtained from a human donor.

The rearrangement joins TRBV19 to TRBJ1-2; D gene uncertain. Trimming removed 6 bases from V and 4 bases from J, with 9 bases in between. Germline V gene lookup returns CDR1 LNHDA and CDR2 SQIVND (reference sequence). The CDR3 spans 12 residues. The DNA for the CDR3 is TGTGCCAGTAGGGACGGGGTCTATGGCTACACCTTC. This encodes CASRDGVYGYTF.

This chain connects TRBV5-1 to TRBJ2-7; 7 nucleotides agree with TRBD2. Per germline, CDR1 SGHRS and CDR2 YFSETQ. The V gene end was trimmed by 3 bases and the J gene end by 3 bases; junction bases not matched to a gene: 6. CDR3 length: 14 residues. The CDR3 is CASSSTSAFYEQYF. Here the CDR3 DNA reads TGCGCCAGCAGCTCCACTAGCGCTTTCTACGAGCAGTACTTC.

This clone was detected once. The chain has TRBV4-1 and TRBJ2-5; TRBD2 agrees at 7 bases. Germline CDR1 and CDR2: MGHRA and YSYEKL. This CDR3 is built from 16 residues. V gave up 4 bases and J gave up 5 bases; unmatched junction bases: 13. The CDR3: CASSPLSSGLAETQYF. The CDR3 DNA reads TGCGCCAGCAGCCCCCTCTCTAGCGGCCTAGCGGAGACCCAGTACTTC.

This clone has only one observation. The CDR3 nucleotides read TGTGCCAGCAGCTGCAATTGGACTAGCGGGAGGGGGAAGGGCACAGATACGCAGTATTTT. It encodes CASSCNWTSGRGKGTDTQYF. This chain joins TRBV5-4 and TRBJ2-3; 15 nucleotides line up with TRBD2. The V and J ends lost 3 bases and 1 base, in that order; junction bases with no gene match: 12. The germline V gene encodes CDR1 SGHNT and CDR2 YYREEE (reference sequence). The CDR3 is 20 residues long. The full variable domain, rest sourced from reference TRBV5-4 and TRBJ2-3, is ETGVTQSPTHLIKTRGQQVTLRCSSQSGHNTVSWYQQALGQGPQFIFQYYREEENGRGNFPPRFSGLQFPNYSSELNVNALELDDSALYLCASSCNWTSGRGKGTDTQYFGPGTRLTVL.

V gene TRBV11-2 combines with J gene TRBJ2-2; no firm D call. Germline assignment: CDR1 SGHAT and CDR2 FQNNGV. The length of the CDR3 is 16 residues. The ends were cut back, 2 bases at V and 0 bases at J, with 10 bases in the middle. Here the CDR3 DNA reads TGTGCCAGCAGCTTATTAGGTTTCGCGAACACCGGGGAGCTGTTTTTT. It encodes CASSLLGFANTGELFF.

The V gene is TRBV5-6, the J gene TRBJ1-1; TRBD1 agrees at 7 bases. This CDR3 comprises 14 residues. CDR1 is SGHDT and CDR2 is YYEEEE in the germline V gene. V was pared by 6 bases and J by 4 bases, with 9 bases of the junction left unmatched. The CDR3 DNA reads TGTGCCAGCACCTGTCAGGGGGGTGGCACTGAAGCTTTCTTT. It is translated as CASTCQGGGTEAFF.

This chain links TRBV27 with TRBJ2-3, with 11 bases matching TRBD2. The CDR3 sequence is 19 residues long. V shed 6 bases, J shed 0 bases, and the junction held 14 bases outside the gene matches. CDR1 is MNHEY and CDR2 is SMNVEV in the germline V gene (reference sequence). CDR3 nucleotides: TGTGCCAGCAGGATCCAACTAGCGGGAGAGAACTATAGCACAGATACGCAGTATTTT. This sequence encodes CASRIQLAGENYSTDTQYF.

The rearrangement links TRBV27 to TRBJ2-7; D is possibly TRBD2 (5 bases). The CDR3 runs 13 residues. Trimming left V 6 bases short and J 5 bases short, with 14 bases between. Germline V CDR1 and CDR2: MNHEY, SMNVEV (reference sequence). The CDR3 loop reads CASSPRGRDEQYF. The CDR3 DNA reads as TGTGCCAGCAGCCCCCGGGGTCGAGACGAGCAGTACTTC.

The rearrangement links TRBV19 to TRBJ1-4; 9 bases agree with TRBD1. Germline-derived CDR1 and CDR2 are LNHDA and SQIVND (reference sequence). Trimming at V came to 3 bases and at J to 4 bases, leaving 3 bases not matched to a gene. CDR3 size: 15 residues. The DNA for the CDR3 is TGTGCCAGTAGTATCCAGGGACAGGGTAATGAAAAACTGTTTTTT. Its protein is CASSIQGQGNEKLFF.

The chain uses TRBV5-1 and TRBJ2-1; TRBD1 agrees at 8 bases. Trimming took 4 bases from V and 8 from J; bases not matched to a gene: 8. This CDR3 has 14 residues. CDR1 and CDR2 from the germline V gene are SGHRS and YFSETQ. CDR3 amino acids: CASSPGQERDEQFF. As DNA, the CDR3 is TGCGCCAGCAGCCCGGGACAGGAGCGCGATGAGCAGTTCTTC.

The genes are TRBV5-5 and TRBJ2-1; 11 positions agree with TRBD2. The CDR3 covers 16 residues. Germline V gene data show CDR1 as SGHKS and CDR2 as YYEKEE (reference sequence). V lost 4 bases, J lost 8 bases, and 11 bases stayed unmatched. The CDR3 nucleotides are TGTGCCAGCAGCGGATCCGGGACTAGCGGACAGGATGAGCAGTTCTTC. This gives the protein CASSGSGTSGQDEQFF. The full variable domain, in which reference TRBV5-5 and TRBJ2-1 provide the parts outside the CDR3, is DAGVTQSPTHLIKTRGQQVTLRCSPISGHKSVSWYQQVLGQGPQFIFQYYEKEERGRGNFPDRFSARQFPNYSSELNVNALLLGDSALYLCASSGSGTSGQDEQFFGPGTRLTVL.

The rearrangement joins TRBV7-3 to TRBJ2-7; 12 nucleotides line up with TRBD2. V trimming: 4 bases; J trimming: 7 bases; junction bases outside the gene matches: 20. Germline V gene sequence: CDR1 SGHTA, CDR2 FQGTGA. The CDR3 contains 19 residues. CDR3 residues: CASSSANIVGTSGHQEQYF. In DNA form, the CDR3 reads TGTGCCAGCAGCTCCGCTAACATTGTGGGGACTAGCGGGCATCAGGAGCAGTACTTC.

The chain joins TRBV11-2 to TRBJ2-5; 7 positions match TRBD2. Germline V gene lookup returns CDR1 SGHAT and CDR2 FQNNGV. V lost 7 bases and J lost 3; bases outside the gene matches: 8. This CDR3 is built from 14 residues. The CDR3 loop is CASTPGAGEETQYF. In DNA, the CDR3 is TGTGCCAGCACCCCCGGGGCGGGGGAAGAGACCCAGTACTTC.

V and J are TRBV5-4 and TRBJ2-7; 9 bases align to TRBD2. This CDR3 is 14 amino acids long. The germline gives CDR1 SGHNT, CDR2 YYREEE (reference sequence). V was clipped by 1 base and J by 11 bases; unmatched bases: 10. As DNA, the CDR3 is TGTGCCAGCAGCTTGACCTCCGGGACTAGCACGGAGTACTTC. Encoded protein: CASSLTSGTSTEYF.

The CDR3 reads CASSKSWTGAYEQYF. For the CDR3, the DNA is TGCGCCAGCAGCAAGTCCTGGACAGGTGCCTACGAGCAGTACTTC. This chain joins TRBV4-1 and TRBJ2-7; 7 bases match TRBD1. CDR3 length: 15 amino acids. V trimming: 5 bases; J trimming: 2 bases; junction bases outside the gene matches: 9. Germline V gene lookup returns CDR1 MGHRA and CDR2 YSYEKL.

CDR3 protein: CASSLTSLADYNEQFF. As DNA, the CDR3 is TGTGCCAGCAGCTTAACGAGCCTAGCGGACTACAATGAGCAGTTCTTC. The rearrangement links TRBV7-3 to TRBJ2-1, with 7 bases identical to TRBD2. In germline, CDR1 is SGHTA, CDR2 FQGTGA. The CDR3 runs 16 residues. J lost 3 bases, V lost 0 bases, and 5 bases had no gene match.

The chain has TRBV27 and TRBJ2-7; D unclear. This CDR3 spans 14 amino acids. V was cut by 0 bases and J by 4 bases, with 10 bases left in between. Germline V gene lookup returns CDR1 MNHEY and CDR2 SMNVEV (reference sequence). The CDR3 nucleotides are TGTGCCAGCAGTTTATCCGACACTTCTTACGAGCAGTACTTC. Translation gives CASSLSDTSYEQYF.

CDR3 coding DNA: TGTGCCAGCACCTCGAAGGGACAGCCTGGAAACACCATATATTTT. Translated, it gives CASTSKGQPGNTIYF. This chain uses TRBV6-5 with TRBJ1-3; 7 bases map to TRBD1. With 7 bases clipped from V and 2 bases from J, the junction kept 8 bases outside the gene matches. The length of the CDR3 is 15 residues. Germline V gene lookup returns CDR1 MNHEY and CDR2 SVGAGI.

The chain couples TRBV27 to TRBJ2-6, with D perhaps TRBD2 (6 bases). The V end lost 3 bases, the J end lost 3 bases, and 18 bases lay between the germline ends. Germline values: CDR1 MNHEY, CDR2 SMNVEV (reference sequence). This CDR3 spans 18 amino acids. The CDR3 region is CASSFGSPGDGGANVLTF. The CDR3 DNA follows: TGTGCCAGCAGTTTCGGATCCCCGGGGGACGGTGGGGCCAACGTCCTGACTTTC.

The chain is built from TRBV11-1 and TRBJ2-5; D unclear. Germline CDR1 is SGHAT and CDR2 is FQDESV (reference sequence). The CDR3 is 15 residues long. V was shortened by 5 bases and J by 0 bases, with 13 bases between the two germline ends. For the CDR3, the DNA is TGTGCCAGCAGCCAAGGTGGCTGGGACCAAGAGACCCAGTACTTC. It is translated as CASSQGGWDQETQYF.

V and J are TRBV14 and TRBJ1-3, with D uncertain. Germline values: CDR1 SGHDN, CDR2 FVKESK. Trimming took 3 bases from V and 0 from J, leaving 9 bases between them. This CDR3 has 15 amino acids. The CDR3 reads CASSHPLCSGNTIYF. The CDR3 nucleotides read TGTGCCAGCAGCCACCCTCTGTGCTCTGGAAACACCATATATTTT.

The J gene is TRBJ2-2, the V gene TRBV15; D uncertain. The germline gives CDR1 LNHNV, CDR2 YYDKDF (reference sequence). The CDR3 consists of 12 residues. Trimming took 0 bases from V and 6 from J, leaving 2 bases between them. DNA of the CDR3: TGTGCCACCAGCAGAGATTCCGGGGAGCTGTTTTTT. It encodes CATSRDSGELFF.

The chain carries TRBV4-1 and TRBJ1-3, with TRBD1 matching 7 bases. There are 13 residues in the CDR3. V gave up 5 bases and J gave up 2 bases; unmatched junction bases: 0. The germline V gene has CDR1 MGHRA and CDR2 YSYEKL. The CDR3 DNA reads TGCGCCAGCAGCGACAGGGCTGGAAACACCATATATTTT. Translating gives CASSDRAGNTIYF.

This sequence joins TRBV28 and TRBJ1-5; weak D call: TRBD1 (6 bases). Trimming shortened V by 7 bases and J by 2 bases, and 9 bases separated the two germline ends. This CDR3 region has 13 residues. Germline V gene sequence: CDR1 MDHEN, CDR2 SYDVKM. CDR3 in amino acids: CASIQGGNQPQHF. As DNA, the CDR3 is TGTGCCAGCATACAGGGAGGCAATCAGCCCCAGCATTTT.

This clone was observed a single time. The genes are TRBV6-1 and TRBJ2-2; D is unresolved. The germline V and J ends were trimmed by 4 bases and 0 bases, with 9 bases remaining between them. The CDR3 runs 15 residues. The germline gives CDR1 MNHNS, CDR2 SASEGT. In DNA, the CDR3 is TGTGCCAGCAGTGTTGAACAGACGAACACCGGGGAGCTGTTTTTT. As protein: CASSVEQTNTGELFF.

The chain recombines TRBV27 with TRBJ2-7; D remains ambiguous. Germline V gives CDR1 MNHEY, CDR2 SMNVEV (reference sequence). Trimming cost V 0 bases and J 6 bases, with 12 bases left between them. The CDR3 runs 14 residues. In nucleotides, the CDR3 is TGTGCCAGCAGTTTATCACCACTCCCCGGCGAGCAGTACTTC. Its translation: CASSLSPLPGEQYF.